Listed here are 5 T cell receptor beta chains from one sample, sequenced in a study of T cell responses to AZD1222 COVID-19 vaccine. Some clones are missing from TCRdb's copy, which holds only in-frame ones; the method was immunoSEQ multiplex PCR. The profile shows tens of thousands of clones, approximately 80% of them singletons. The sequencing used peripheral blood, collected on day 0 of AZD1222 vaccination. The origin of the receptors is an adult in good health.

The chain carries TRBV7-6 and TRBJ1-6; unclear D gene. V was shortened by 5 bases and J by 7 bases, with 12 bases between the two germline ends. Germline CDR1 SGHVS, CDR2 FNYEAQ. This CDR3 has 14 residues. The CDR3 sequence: CASSPQYGNSPLHF. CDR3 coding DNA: TGTGCCAGCAGCCCCCAATATGGGAATTCACCCCTCCACTTT.

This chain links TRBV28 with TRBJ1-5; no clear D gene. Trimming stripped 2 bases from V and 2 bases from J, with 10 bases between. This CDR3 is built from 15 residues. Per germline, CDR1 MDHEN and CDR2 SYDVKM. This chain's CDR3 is CASSLRWLGNQPQHF. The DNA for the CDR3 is TGTGCCAGCAGTTTAAGATGGCTGGGCAATCAGCCCCAGCATTTT.

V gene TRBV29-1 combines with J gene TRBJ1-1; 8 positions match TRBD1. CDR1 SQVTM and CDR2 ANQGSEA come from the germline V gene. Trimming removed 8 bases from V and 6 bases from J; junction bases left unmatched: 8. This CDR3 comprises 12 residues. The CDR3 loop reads CSIRGQAAEAFF. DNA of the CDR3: TGCAGCATTCGGGGACAGGCCGCTGAAGCTTTCTTT.

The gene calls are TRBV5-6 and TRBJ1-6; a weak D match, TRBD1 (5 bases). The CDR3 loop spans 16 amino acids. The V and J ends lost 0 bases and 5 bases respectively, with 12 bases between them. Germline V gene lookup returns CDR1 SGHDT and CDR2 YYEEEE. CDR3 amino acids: CASSLEGTGDNSPLHF. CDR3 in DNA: TGTGCCAGCAGCTTGGAAGGGACGGGAGATAATTCACCCCTCCACTTT. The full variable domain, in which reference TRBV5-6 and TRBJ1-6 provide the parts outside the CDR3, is DAGVTQSPTHLIKTRGQQVTLRCSPKSGHDTVSWYQQALGQGPQFIFQYYEEEERQRGNFPDRFSGHQFPNYSSELNVNALLLGDSALYLCASSLEGTGDNSPLHFGNGTRLTVT.

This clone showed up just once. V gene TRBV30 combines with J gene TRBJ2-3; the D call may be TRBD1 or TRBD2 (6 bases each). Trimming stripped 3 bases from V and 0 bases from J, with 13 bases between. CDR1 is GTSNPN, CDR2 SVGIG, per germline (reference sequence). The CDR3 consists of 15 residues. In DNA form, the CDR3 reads TGTGCCTGGAGCCTTGAGGGGGGCAGCACAGATACGCAGTATTTT. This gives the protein CAWSLEGGSTDTQYF.